This record covers a single T cell receptor beta chain. Its antigen is currently unknown. Primers included in the PCR were 60 Vbeta and 13 Jbeta primers. TCRdb's table, derived via immunoSEQ multiplex PCR, lists solely in-frame clones and lacks some. This table has about 88,000 clones, 77% appearing once. The record originates from a study of cytomegalovirus exposure and HLA in healthy donors. Notes on the study in general: It has been reported that TCR beta sequences accurately predicted the HLA-A and HLA-B alleles of most subjects. High specificity and sensitivity for cytomegalovirus status were reported for the classifier. The study dropped some indistinguishable V segments, TRBV6-2 and TRBV6-3 among them.

This CDR3 has 15 amino acids. CDR1 and CDR2 from the germline V gene are MGHRA and YSYEKL. Trimming stripped 3 bases from V and 6 bases from J, with 17 bases between. The clonotype comes from a woman aged 40 to 49 in good health and CMV-seronegative. What was sequenced was PBMCs. The chain joins TRBV4-1 to TRBJ1-2; D might be TRBD1 (6 bases). This CDR3 is CASSHPGGGPDGYTF. In DNA form, the CDR3 reads TGCGCCAGCAGCCACCCTGGGGGGGGGCCGGATGGCTACACCTTC.